This T cell receptor (beta chain) was recorded in a study of T cells after somatic rescue of genetic block. Sequencing was performed with immunoSEQ multiplex PCR; in TCRdb, only in-frame clones are kept and a portion is missing. The table has some 70,000 clones, under 95% seen once; the top ten hold approximately 3%. The length of the CDR3 is 17 residues. The germline V gene encodes CDR1 LGHNA and CDR2 YSLEER. V was cut by 1 base and J by 0 bases, with 14 bases left in between. The sequence was collected from a man between 25 and 39 years old. Input material: peripheral blood mononuclear cells (PBMCs). The rearrangement links TRBV4-3 to TRBJ2-3; D possibly corresponds to TRBD1 (6 bases). CDR3 in amino acids: CASSQVGTGRSTDTQYF. DNA of the CDR3: TGCGCCAGCAGCCAAGTTGGTACAGGGCGAAGCACAGATACGCAGTATTTT.